This T cell receptor (gamma chain) was recorded in a study of gamma delta lymphoproliferative disorders and STAT genes. Study-level background: Gamma-chain libraries were built from at least 50 ng of genomic DNA with the LymphoTrack Dx TCRG Assay. General study points: Delta repertoires did not separate groups, but patient gamma repertoires clustered apart. Most major patient clonotypes were shared with at least one healthy donor.

Germline CDR1 and CDR2: VINAFY and YDVSNSKD. V dropped 1 base and J dropped 8; count of bases not matched to a gene: 8. The CDR3 runs to 13 residues. TCRdb re-processed the multiplex PCR reads via CATT. This repertoire shows 750 to 800 gamma-chain clones, around 12% found once; its top ten account for roughly 25%. Genomic DNA from isolated PBMCs served as the sequencing template. By proportion, this clone is medium-sized. As yet, its antigen is unknown. The chain employs TRGV5 and TRGJ1 or TRGJ2. Assignment of the J gene here rests on matching the DNA to germline, because TCRdb gives none. The source is a human donor in good health. Sequenced sample: blood. The CDR3 region is CATWDSLHHKKLF. In nucleotides, the CDR3 is TGTGCCACCTGGGACAGCCTTCATCATAAGAAACTCTTT.